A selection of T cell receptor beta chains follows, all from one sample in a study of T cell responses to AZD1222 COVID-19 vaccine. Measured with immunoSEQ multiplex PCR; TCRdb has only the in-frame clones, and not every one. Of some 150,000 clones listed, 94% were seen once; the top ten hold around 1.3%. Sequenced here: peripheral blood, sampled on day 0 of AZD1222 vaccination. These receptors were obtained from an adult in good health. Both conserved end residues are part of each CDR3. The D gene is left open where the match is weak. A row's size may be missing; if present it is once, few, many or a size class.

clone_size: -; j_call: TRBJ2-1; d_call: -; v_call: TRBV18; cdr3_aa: CASSPGTEQFF; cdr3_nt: TGTGCCAGCTCACCCGGGACAGAGCAGTTCTTC
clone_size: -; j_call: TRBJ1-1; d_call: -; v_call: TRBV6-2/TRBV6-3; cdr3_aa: CASSYPDSGTQAFF; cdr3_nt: TGTGCCAGCAGTTACCCAGATTCCGGGACCCAAGCTTTCTTT
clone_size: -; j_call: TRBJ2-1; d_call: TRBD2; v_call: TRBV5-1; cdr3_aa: CASSFSGSDNEQFF; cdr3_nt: TGCGCCAGCAGCTTTAGCGGGAGCGACAATGAGCAGTTCTTC
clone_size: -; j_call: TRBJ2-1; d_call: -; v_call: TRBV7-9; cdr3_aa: CASSFLSPSGPNNEQFF; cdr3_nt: TGTGCCAGCAGCTTTTTGTCTCCGTCAGGACCCAACAATGAGCAGTTCTTC
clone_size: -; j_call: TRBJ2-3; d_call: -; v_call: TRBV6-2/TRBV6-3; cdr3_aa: CASSRLGLATSQYF; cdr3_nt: TGTGCCAGCAGTCGTCTCGGGCTAGCAACGTCGCAGTATTTT
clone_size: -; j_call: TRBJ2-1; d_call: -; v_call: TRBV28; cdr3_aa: CASSSDWRWGNEQFF; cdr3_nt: TGTGCCAGCAGTTCAGACTGGCGATGGGGCAATGAGCAGTTCTTC
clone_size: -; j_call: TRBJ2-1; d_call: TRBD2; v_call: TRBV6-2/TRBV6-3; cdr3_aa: CASSDPGLVVGNEQFF; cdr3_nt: TGTGCCAGCAGTGACCCGGGACTAGTCGTTGGTAATGAGCAGTTCTTC
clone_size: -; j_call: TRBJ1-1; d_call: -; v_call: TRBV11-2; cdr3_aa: CASSLDPFPPEAFF; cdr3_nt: TGTGCCAGCAGCTTAGATCCATTCCCCCCTGAAGCTTTCTTT
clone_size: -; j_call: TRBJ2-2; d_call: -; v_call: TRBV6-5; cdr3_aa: CASSPLVYTGELFF; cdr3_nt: TGTGCCAGCTCTCCCCTAGTTTACACCGGGGAGCTGTTTTTT
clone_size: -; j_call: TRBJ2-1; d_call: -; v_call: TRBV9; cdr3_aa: CASSPGDGRSSYNEQFF; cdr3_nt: TGTGCCAGCAGCCCGGGGGATGGGAGGAGCTCCTACAATGAGCAGTTCTTC
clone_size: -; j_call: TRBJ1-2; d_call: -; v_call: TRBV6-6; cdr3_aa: CASTPRDPRNYGYTF; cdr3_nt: TGTGCCAGCACCCCCCGGGACCCCCGGAACTATGGCTACACCTTC
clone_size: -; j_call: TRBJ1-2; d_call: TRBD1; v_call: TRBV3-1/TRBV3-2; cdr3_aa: CASSLTGNGYTF; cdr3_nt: TGTGCCAGCAGTCTGACAGGGAATGGCTACACCTTC
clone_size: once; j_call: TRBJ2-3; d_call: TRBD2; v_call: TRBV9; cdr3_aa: CASSVGLAGGNTQYF; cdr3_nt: TGTGCCAGCAGCGTGGGACTAGCGGGAGGAAATACGCAGTATTTT
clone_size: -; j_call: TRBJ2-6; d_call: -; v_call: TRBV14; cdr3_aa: CASSQPGANVLTF; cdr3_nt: TGTGCCAGCAGCCAACCCGGGGCCAACGTCCTGACTTTC
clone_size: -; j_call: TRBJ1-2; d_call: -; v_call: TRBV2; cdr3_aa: CASSQGLWGYTF; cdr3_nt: TGTGCCAGCTCCCAGGGGCTCTGGGGCTACACCTTC
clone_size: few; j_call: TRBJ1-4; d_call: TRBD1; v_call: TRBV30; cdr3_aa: CAWSVTPGQGGEKLFF; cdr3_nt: TGTGCCTGGAGTGTCACGCCGGGACAGGGGGGTGAAAAACTGTTTTTT
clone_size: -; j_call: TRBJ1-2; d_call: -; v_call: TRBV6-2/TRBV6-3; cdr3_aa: CASSFGTNYGYTF; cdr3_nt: TGTGCCAGCAGTTTCGGTACTAACTATGGCTACACCTTC
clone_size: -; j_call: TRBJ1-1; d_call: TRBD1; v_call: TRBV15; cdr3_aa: CATSRGTGRTEAFF; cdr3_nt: TGTGCCACCAGCAGAGGGACAGGTAGAACTGAAGCTTTCTTT
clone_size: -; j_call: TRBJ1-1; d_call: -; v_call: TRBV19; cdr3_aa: CASNPGNTEAFF; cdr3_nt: TGTGCCAGTAATCCGGGGAACACTGAAGCTTTCTTT
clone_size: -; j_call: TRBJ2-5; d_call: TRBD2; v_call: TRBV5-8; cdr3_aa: CASSFLAGGQETQYF; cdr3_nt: TGTGCCAGCAGCTTTCTAGCGGGGGGGCAAGAGACCCAGTACTTC
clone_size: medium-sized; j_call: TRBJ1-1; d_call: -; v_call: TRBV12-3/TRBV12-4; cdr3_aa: CASSLGAEAFF; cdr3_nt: TGTGCCAGCAGTTTGGGAGCTGAAGCTTTCTTT
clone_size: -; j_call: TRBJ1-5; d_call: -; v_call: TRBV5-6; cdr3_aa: CASSLIRDGNQPQHF; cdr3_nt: TGTGCCAGCAGCTTAATCCGGGATGGCAATCAGCCCCAGCATTTT
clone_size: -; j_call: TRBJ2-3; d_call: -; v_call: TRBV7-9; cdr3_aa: CASSLGQGQTDTQYF; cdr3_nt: TGTGCCAGCAGCTTAGGCCAGGGTCAAACAGATACGCAGTATTTT
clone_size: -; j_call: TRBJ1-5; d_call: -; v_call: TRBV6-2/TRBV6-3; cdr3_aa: CASSSRQTNQPQHF; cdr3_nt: TGTGCCAGCAGTTCCCGACAGACTAATCAGCCCCAGCATTTT
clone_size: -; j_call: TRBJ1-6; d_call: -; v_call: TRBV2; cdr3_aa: CASIPLVGSNSPLHF; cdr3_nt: TGTGCCAGCATTCCGCTAGTAGGGTCTAATTCACCCCTCCACTTT
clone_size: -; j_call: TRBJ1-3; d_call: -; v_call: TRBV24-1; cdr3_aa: CATSDLRALISGNTIYF; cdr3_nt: TGTGCCACCAGTGATTTGCGGGCCCTTATCTCTGGAAACACCATATATTTT
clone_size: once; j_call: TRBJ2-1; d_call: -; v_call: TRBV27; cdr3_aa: CASSLGAEPYNEQFF; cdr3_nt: TGTGCCAGCAGTCTAGGGGCGGAACCGTACAATGAGCAGTTCTTC
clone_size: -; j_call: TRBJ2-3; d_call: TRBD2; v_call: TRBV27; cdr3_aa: CASSYSGGTDTQYF; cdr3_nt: TGTGCCAGCAGTTATAGCGGGGGCACAGATACGCAGTATTTT
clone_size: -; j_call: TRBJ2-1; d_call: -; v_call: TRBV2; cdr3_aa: CASSDWRLTYNEQFF; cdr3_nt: TGTGCCAGCAGTGACTGGAGACTGACCTACAATGAGCAGTTCTTC
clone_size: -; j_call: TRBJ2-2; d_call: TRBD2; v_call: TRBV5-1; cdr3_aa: CASSLEVAGPTGELFF; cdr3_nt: TGCGCCAGCAGCTTGGAGGTAGCGGGGCCCACCGGGGAGCTGTTTTTT
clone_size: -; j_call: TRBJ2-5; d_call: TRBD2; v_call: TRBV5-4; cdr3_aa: CASSLESGRARETQYF; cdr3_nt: TGTGCCAGCAGCTTGGAGAGCGGGAGGGCGCGGGAGACCCAGTACTTC
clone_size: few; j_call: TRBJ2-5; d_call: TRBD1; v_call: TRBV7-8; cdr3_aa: CASRDSQETQYF; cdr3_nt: TGTGCCAGCCGGGACAGTCAAGAGACCCAGTACTTC
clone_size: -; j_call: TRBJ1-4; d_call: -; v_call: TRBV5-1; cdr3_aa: CASSSDEVEKLFF; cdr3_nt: TGCGCCAGCAGCTCCGATGAGGTGGAAAAACTGTTTTTT
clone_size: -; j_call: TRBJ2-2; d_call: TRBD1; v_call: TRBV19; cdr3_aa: CASGQGVITGELFF; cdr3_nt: TGTGCCAGTGGACAGGGGGTGATCACCGGGGAGCTGTTTTTT
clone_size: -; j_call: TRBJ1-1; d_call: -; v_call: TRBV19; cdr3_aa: CASSEANTEAFF; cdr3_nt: TGTGCCAGTAGTGAGGCGAACACTGAAGCTTTCTTT
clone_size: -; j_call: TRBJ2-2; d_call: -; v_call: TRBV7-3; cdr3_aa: CASSPTYRNTGELFF; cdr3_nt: TGTGCCAGCAGCCCAACCTACAGGAACACCGGGGAGCTGTTTTTT
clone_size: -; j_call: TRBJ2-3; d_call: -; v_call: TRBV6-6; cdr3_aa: CASITGALGSTDTQYF; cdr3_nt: TGTGCCAGCATCACAGGCGCGTTAGGAAGCACAGATACGCAGTATTTT
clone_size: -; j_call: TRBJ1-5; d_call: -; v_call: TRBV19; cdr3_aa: CASSPAGVNQPQHF; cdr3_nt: TGTGCCAGTAGTCCCGCGGGGGTCAATCAGCCCCAGCATTTT
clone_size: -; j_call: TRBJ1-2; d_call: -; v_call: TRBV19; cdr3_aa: CASSGRNYGYTF; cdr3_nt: TGTGCCAGTAGCGGTCGTAACTATGGCTACACCTTC
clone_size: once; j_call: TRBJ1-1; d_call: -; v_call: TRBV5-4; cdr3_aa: CASSLEGPPSTEAFF; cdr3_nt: TGTGCCAGCAGCCTTGAAGGGCCTCCGAGCACTGAAGCTTTCTTT
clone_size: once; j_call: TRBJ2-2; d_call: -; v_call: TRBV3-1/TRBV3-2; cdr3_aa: CASSQGWAGNTGELFF; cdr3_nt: TGTGCCAGCAGCCAAGGGTGGGCGGGGAACACCGGGGAGCTGTTTTTT
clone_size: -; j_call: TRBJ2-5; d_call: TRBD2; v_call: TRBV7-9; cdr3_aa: CASSLLAGGSRETQYF; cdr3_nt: TGTGCCAGCAGCCTTCTAGCGGGGGGGTCGCGAGAGACCCAGTACTTC
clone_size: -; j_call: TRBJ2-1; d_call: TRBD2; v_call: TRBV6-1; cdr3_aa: CASSEAGGGSYNEQFF; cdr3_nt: TGTGCCAGCAGTGAAGCCGGCGGGGGCTCCTACAATGAGCAGTTCTTC
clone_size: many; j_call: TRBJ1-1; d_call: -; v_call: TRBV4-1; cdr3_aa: CASSPGYMNTEAFF; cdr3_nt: TGCGCCAGCAGCCCAGGGTACATGAACACTGAAGCTTTCTTT
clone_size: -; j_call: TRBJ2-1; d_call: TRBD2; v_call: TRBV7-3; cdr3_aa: CASSSGGFSYNEQFF; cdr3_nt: TGTGCCAGCAGCTCCGGGGGGTTCTCCTACAATGAGCAGTTCTTC
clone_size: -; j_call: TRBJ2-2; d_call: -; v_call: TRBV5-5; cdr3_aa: CASSHAGGTPRNTGELFF; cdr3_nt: TGTGCCAGCAGCCACGCGGGCGGTACGCCGAGGAACACCGGGGAGCTGTTTTTT
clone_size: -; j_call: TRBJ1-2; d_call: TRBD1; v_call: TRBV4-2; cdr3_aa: CASSQDDFRDRDFYGYTF; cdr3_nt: TGTGCCAGCAGCCAAGATGACTTCCGGGACAGGGACTTCTATGGCTACACCTTC
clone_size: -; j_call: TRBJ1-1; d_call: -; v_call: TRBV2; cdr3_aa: CASVQGRGDTEAFF; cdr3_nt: TGTGCCAGCGTCCAGGGAAGAGGGGACACTGAAGCTTTCTTT
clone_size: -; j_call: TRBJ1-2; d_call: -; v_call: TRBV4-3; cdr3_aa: CASSQDGGYGYTF; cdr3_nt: TGCGCCAGCAGCCAAGATGGAGGGTATGGCTACACCTTC
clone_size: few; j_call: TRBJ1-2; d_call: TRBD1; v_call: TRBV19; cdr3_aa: CASKGSPGGYGYTF; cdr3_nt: TGTGCCAGTAAGGGGAGCCCAGGGGGTTATGGCTACACCTTC
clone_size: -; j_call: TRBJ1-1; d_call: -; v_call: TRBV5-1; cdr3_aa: CASSLGDIQYGTEAFF; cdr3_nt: TGCGCCAGCAGCTTGGGGGACATACAGTACGGCACTGAAGCTTTCTTT
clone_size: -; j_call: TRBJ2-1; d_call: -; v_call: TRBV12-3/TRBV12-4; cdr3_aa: CASSKGSHNEQFF; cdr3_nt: TGTGCCAGCAGTAAGGGATCCCACAATGAGCAGTTCTTC
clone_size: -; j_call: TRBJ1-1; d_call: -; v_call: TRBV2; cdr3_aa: CASSELFGKSRAFF; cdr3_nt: TGTGCCAGCAGTGAACTATTTGGGAAATCGAGAGCTTTCTTT
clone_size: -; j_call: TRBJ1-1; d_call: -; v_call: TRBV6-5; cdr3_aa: CASSYSFDRTEAFF; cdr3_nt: TGTGCCAGCAGTTACTCGTTCGACCGAACTGAAGCTTTCTTT
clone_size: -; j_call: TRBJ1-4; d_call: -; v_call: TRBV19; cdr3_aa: CASSINPTVIKLFF; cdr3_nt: TGTGCCAGTAGTATCAATCCGACGGTAATCAAACTGTTTTTT
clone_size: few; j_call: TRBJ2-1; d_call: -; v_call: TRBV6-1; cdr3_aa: CASSEPLHMSSYNEQFF; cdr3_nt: TGTGCCAGCAGTGAACCTCTTCACATGAGTTCCTACAATGAGCAGTTCTTC
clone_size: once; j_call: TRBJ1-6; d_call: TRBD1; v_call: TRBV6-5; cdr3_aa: CASRDRDRVSPLHF; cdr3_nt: TGTGCCAGCAGAGACCGGGACAGGGTTTCACCCCTCCACTTT
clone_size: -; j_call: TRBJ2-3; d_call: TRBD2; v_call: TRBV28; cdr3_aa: CASSSRLAGGLDTQYF; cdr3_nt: TGTGCCAGCAGTTCCCGACTAGCGGGGGGATTAGATACGCAGTATTTT
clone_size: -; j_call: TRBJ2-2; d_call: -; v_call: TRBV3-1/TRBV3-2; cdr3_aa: CASSPHFTGELFF; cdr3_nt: TGTGCCAGCAGCCCCCATTTCACCGGGGAGCTGTTTTTT